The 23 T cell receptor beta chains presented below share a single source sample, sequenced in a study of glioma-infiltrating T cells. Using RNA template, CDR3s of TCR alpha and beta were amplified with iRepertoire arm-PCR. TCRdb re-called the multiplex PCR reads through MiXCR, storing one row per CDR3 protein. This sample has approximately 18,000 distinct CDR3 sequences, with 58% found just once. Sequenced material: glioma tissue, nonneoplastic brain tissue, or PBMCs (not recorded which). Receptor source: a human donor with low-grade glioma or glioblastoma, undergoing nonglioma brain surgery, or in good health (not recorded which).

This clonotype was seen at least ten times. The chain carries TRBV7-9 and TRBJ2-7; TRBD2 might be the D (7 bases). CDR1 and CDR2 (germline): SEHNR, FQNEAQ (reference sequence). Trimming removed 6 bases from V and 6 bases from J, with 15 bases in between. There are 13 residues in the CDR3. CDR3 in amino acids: CASSQRGGLEQYF. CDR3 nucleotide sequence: TGTGCCAGCAGTCAAAGGGGGGGGCTCGAGCAGTACTTC.

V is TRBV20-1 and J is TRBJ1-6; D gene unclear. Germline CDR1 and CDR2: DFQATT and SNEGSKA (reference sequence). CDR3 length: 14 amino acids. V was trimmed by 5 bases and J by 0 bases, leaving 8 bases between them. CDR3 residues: CSAPRSSYNSPLHF. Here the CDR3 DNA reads TGCAGTGCTCCCCGGAGCTCCTATAATTCACCCCTCCACTTT.

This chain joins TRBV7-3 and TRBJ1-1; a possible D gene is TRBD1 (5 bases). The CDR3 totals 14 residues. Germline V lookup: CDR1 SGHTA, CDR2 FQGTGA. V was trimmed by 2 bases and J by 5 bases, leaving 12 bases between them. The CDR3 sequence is CASSLVGGGTEAFF. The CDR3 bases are TGTGCCAGCAGCTTAGTGGGGGGGGGGACTGAAGCTTTCTTT.

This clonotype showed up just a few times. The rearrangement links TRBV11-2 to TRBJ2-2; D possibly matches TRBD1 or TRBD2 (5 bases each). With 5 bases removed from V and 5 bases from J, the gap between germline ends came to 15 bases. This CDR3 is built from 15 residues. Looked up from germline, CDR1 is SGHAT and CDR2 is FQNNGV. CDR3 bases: TGTGCCAGCAGCCCTCGGTCAGGGAGAACCGGGGAGCTGTTTTTT. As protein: CASSPRSGRTGELFF.

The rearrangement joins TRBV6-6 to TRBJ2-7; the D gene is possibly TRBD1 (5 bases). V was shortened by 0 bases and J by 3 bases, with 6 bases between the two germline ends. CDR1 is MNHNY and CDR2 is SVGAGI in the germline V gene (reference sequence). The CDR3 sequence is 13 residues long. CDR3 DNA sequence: TGTGCCAGCAGTTACTCGGACAACTACGAGCAGTACTTC. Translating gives CASSYSDNYEQYF.

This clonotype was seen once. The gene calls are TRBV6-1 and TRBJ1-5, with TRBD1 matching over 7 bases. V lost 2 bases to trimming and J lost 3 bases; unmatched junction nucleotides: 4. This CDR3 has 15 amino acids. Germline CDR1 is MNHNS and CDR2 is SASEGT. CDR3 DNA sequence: TGTGCCAGCAGTGAACGGGGACAGTTCAATCAGCCCCAGCATTTT. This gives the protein CASSERGQFNQPQHF.

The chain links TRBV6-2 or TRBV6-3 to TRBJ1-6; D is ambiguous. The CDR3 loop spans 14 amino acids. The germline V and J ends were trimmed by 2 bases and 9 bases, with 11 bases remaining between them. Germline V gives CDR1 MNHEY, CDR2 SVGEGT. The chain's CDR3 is CASSYQGLSSPLHF. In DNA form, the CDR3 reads TGTGCCAGCAGTTACCAAGGACTTAGTTCACCCCTCCACTTT.

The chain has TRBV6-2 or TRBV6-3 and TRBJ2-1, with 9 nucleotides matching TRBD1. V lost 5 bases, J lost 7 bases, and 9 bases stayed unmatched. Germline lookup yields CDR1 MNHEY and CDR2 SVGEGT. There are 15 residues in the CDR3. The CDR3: CASSLTGGSGNEQFF. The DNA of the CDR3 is TGTGCCAGCAGTCTGACAGGGGGGTCTGGAAATGAGCAGTTCTTC.

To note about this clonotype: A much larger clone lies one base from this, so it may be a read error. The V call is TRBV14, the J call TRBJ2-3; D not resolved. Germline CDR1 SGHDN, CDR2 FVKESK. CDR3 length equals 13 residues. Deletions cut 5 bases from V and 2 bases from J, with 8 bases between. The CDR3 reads CASSKVHTDTQYF. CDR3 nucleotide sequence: TGTGCCAGCAGCAAAGTGCACACAGATACGCAGTATTTT.

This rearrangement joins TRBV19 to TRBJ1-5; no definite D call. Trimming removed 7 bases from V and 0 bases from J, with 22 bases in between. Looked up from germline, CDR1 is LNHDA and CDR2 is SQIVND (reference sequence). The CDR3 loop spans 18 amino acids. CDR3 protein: CASTNRCSLGNSNQPQHF. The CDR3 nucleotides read TGTGCCAGTACCAATAGGTGTAGCCTGGGGAATAGCAATCAGCCCCAGCATTTT. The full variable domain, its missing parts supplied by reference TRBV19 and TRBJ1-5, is DGGITQSPKYLFRKEGQNVTLSCEQNLNHDAMYWYRQDPGQGLRLIYYSQIVNDFQKGDIAEGYSVSREKKESFPLTVTSAQKNPTAFYLCASTNRCSLGNSNQPQHFGDGTRLSIL.

The CDR3 reads CATRRQSSGGTDTQYF. In DNA form, the CDR3 reads TGTGCCACTCGAAGACAGAGTAGCGGGGGAACAGATACGCAGTATTTT. The rearrangement uses TRBV6-5 and TRBJ2-3, with 9 bases aligning to TRBD2. After removal of 10 bases from V and 3 bases from J, the junction contained 14 bases not matched to a gene. Germline-derived CDR1 and CDR2 are MNHEY and SVGAGI. This CDR3 is 16 amino acids long.

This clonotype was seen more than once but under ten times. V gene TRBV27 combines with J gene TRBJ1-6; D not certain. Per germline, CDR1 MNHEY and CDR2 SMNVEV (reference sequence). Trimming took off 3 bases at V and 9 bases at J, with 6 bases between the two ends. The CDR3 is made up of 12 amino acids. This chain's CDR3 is CASSFAGSPLHF. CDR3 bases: TGTGCCAGCAGTTTCGCGGGTTCACCCCTCCACTTT.

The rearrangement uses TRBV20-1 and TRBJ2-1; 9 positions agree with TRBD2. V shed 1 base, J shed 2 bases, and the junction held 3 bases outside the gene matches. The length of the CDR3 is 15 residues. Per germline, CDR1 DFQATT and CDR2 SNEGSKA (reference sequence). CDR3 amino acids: CSARVTSGPYNEQFF. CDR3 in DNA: TGCAGTGCTAGAGTTACTAGCGGGCCCTACAATGAGCAGTTCTTC.

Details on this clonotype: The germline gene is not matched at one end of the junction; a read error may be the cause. CDR3 nucleotides: TGCGCCAGCAGCCCGATGCTAGCGGTGTACCAAGAGACCCACTACTTC. It is translated as CASSPMLAVYQETHYF. V usage is TRBV4-1 and J usage is TRBJ2-5; 7 positions match TRBD2. Per the germline V gene, CDR1 is MGHRA and CDR2 is YSYEKL. The CDR3 is 16 amino acids.

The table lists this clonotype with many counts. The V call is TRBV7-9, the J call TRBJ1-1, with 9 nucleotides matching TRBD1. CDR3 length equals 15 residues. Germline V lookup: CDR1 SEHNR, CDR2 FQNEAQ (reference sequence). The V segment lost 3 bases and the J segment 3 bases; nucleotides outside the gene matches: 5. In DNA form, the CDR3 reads TGTGCCAGCAGCTTCCCAACAGGGGGCTACACTGAAGCTTTCTTT. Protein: CASSFPTGGYTEAFF.

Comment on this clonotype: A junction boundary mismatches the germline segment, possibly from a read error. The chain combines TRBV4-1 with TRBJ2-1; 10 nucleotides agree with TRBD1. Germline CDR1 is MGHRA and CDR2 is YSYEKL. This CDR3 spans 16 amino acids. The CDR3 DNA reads TGCGCCAGCAGCCAAGGGGACAGGGGCCCCTACAATGAGCAGTTCTTT. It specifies CASSQGDRGPYNEQFF.

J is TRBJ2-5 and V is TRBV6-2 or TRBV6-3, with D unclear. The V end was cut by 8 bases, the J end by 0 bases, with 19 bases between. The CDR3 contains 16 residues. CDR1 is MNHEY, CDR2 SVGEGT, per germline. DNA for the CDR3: TGTGCCAGCCACTCGAAGGACGGATGGTACCAAGAGACCCAGTACTTC. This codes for CASHSKDGWYQETQYF.

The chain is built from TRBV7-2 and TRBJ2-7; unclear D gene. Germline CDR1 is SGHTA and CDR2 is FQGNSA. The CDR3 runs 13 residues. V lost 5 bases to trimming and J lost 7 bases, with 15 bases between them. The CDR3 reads CASSPQKALEQYF. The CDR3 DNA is TGTGCCAGCAGCCCTCAAAAGGCCCTAGAGCAGTACTTC. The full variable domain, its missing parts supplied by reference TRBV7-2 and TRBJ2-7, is GAGVSQSPSNKVTEKGKDVELRCDPISGHTALYWYRQSLGQGLEFLIYFQGNSAPDKSGLPSDRFSAERTGGSVSTLTIQRTQQEDSAVYLCASSPQKALEQYFGPGTRLTVT.

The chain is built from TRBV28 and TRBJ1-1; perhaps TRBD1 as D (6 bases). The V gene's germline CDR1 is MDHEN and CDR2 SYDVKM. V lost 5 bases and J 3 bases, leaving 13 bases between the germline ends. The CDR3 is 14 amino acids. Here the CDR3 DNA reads TGTGCCAGCAGTCCGGGGACATCGTACACTGAAGCTTTCTTT. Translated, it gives CASSPGTSYTEAFF.

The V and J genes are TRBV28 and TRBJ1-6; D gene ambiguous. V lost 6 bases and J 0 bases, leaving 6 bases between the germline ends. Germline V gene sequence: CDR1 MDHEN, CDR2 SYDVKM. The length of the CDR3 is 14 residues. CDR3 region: CASRLSSYNSPLHF. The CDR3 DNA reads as TGTGCCAGCAGGCTTAGCTCCTATAATTCACCCCTCCACTTT.

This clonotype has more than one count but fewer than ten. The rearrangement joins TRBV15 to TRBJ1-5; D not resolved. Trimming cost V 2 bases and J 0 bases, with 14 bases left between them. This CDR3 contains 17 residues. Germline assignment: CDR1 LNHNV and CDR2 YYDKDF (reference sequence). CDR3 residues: CATSRYQSSYSNQPQHF. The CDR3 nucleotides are TGTGCCACCAGCAGATACCAGTCCTCTTATAGCAATCAGCCCCAGCATTTT. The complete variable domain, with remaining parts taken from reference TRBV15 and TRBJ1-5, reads DAMVIQNPRYQVTQFGKPVTLSCSQTLNHNVMYWYQQKSSQAPKLLFHYYDKDFNNEADTPDNFQSRRPNTSFCFLDIRSPGLGDTAMYLCATSRYQSSYSNQPQHFGDGTRLSIL.

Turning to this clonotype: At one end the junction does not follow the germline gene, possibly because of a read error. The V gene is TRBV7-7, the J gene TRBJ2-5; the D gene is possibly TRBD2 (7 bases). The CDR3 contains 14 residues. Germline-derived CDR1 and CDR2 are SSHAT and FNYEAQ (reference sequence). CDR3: CASSSGGSGETKYF. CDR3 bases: TGTGCTAGCAGTTCGGGGGGCTCGGGAGAGACCAAGTACTTC. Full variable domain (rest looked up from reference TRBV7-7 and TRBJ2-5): GAGVSQSPRYKVTKRGQDVTLRCDPISSHATLYWYQQALGQGPEFLTYFNYEAQPDKSGLPSDRFSAERPEGSISTLTIQRTEQRDSAMYRCASSSGGSGETKYFGPGTRLLVL.

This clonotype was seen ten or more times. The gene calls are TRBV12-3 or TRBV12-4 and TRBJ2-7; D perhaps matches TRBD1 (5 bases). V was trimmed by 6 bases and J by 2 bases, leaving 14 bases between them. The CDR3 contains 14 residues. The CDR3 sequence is CASSYWQGTYEQYF. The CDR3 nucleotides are TGTGCCAGCAGCTATTGGCAGGGAACCTACGAGCAGTACTTC.